The 6 T cell receptor beta chains below come from one sample, sequenced in a study of blood T cell repertoires in COVID-19. TCRdb keeps only in-frame clones here, not all; method: immunoSEQ multiplex PCR. The top ten hold around 5.2% of the sample, which has about 34,000 clones, 93% seen once. Input material: peripheral blood. The receptors originated from a human donor in a cohort sampled during active COVID-19.

The rearrangement uses TRBV7-3 and TRBJ1-2, with 10 bases fitting TRBD1. This CDR3 comprises 16 residues. Germline CDR1 SGHTA, CDR2 FQGTGA. After removal of 4 bases from V and 8 bases from J, the junction contained 13 bases not matched to a gene. The CDR3 region has the DNA TGTGCCAGCAGCTCGACTCCGGGACAGGGGTGGCGCGGCTACACCTTC. Translated, it gives CASSSTPGQGWRGYTF.

The chain combines TRBV28 with TRBJ1-4; 9 bases map to TRBD1. The CDR3 spans 15 residues. J gave up 7 bases and V 5 bases, and 8 bases lay outside the gene matches. The germline V gene encodes CDR1 MDHEN and CDR2 SYDVKM. CDR3 in amino acids: CASSDTGGLGEKLFF. In nucleotides, the CDR3 is TGTGCCAGCAGTGATACAGGGGGCCTTGGTGAAAAACTGTTTTTT.

The CDR3 here is CASSLLAGGYNEQFF. The DNA of the CDR3 is TGTGCCAGCAGCTTACTAGCGGGAGGGTACAATGAGCAGTTCTTC. The chain joins TRBV7-8 to TRBJ2-1; TRBD2 matches at 12 bases. The CDR3 has 15 residues. V shed 2 bases, J shed 4 bases, and the junction held 0 bases outside the gene matches. The germline gives CDR1 SGHVS, CDR2 FQNEAQ.

This rearrangement joins TRBV7-2 to TRBJ1-2, with D hard to call. Trimming stripped 2 bases from V and 4 bases from J, with 11 bases between. The CDR3 extends over 14 amino acids. Germline V gene lookup returns CDR1 SGHTA and CDR2 FQGNSA. The chain's CDR3 is CASSLREGAYGYTF. The CDR3 DNA is TGTGCCAGCAGCTTACGGGAAGGTGCCTATGGCTACACCTTC.

This clone was counted only a few times. The rearrangement uses TRBV27 and TRBJ1-5; TRBD1 might be the D (6 bases). This CDR3 contains 13 residues. The germline gives CDR1 MNHEY, CDR2 SMNVEV (reference sequence). The ends were cut back, 6 bases at V and 3 bases at J, with 9 bases in the middle. The CDR3 here is CASRGGFNQPQHF. The CDR3 coding sequence is TGTGCCAGCAGAGGGGGTTTCAATCAGCCCCAGCATTTT.

This chain uses TRBV10-2 with TRBJ1-5; D may be TRBD1 (6 bases). The CDR3 is made up of 12 amino acids. The V and J ends lost 7 bases and 7 bases respectively, with 11 bases between them. In germline, CDR1 is WSHSY, CDR2 SAAADI. In DNA form, the CDR3 reads TGCGCCAGCACCGAGGGGGGGCAGCCCCAGCATTTT. Residues: CASTEGGQPQHF.